The 8 T cell receptor beta chains given below trace back to one sample, sequenced in a study of T cells in Graves' hyperthyroidism and ophthalmopathy. RNA transcripts provided the source from which TCR beta CDR3 regions were amplified. First-round RT-PCR targeting the TCR CDR3 was performed with the HTBI primer set. TCRdb re-called the multiplex PCR reads with MiXCR, one entry per CDR3 protein. The data hold 470,000 or so distinct CDR3 sequences, with less than 25% observed a single time. The sequencing sample was made of blood. The receptors come from a young man with Graves' hyperthyroidism.

This clonotype occurred a few times. The chain uses TRBV5-1 and TRBJ2-5, with TRBD1 as a possible D gene (5 bases). CDR1 SGHRS and CDR2 YFSETQ come from the germline V gene. CDR3 length equals 14 residues. Trimming removed 0 bases from V and 4 bases from J, with 10 bases in between. The CDR3 here is CASSLDQGVETQYF. CDR3 in DNA: TGCGCCAGCAGCTTGGATCAGGGTGTAGAGACCCAGTACTTC.

In its sample, this clonotype was seen many times. The chain recombines TRBV20-1 with TRBJ2-7, with D uncertain. The CDR3 extends over 14 amino acids. The germline V gene has CDR1 DFQATT and CDR2 SNEGSKA (reference sequence). Trimming removed 6 bases at V and 2 bases at J, with 17 bases between. The CDR3 loop is CSAIARDTTYEQYF. The CDR3, as DNA: TGCAGTGCCATAGCTAGGGATACCACCTACGAGCAGTACTTC.

The chain has TRBV5-1 and TRBJ2-2; possible D gene TRBD2, 5 bases. This CDR3 contains 15 residues. The germline V gene has CDR1 SGHRS and CDR2 YFSETQ. V lost 0 bases and J 6 bases, leaving 12 bases between the germline ends. This CDR3 is CASSLESGRAGELFF. The DNA for the CDR3 is TGCGCCAGCAGCTTGGAGTCCGGGCGGGCCGGGGAGCTGTTTTTT.

A few counts support this clonotype. This chain connects TRBV13 to TRBJ1-3; D remains unclear. CDR1 is PRHDT and CDR2 is FYEKMQ in the germline V gene (reference sequence). The CDR3 consists of 15 residues. Trimming left V 0 bases short and J 8 bases short, with 14 bases between. The CDR3 region is CASSLGRSLGYTIYF. Here the CDR3 DNA reads TGTGCCAGCAGCTTAGGTCGATCCCTAGGTTACACCATATATTTT.

In its sample, this clonotype was seen a few times. The rearrangement links TRBV5-1 to TRBJ2-5; tentatively, D is TRBD2 (6 bases). Between the trimmed V and J ends, which lost 4 bases and 5 bases, there was a span of 15 bases. Germline values: CDR1 SGHRS, CDR2 YFSETQ. The CDR3 totals 14 residues. The CDR3 DNA reads as TGCGCCAGCAGCCTGCGGGAAGGAGGGGAGACCCAGTACTTC. Translating it yields CASSLREGGETQYF.

The sample holds many counts of this clonotype. The genes are TRBV12-3 or TRBV12-4 and TRBJ1-1; possibly TRBD1 for D (6 bases). Trimming stripped 3 bases from V and 3 bases from J, with 14 bases between. CDR3 length equals 15 residues. DNA of the CDR3: TGTGCCAGCAGTTTTGGCAGGGGCTCGGACACTGAAGCTTTCTTT. Its translation is CASSFGRGSDTEAFF.

The V gene is TRBV6-5, the J gene TRBJ2-7; D is ambiguous. The CDR3 totals 13 residues. CDR1 and CDR2 from the germline V gene are MNHEY and SVGAGI. V gave up 6 bases and J gave up 3 bases, with 12 bases separating them. CDR3 amino acids: CASSYAMDYEQYF. The CDR3 DNA is TGTGCCAGCAGCTACGCCATGGACTACGAGCAGTACTTC.

There are a few counts of this clonotype. V gene TRBV6-5 combines with J gene TRBJ1-6, with D unresolved. CDR1 MNHEY and CDR2 SVGAGI come from the germline V gene. The CDR3 length is 13 residues. Deletions cut 4 bases from V and 10 bases from J, with 11 bases between. The CDR3 spells CASSFSGGSPLHF. The CDR3 nucleotides are TGTGCCAGCAGTTTCTCTGGAGGGTCACCCCTCCACTTT.